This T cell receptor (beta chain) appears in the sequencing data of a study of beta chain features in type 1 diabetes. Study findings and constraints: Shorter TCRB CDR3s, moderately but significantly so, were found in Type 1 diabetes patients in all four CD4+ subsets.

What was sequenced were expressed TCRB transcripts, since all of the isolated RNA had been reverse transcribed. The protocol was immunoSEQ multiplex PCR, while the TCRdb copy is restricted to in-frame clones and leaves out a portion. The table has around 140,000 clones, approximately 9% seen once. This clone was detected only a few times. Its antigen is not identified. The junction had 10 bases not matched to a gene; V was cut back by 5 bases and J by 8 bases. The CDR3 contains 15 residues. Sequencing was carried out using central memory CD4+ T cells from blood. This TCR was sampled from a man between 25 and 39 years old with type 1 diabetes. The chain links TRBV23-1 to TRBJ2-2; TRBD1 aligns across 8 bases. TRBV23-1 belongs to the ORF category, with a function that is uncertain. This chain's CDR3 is CASSEGQAAPGELFF. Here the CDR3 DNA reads TGCGCCAGCAGTGAGGGACAGGCCGCCCCTGGGGAGCTGTTTTTT.